Sequencing of this T cell receptor beta chain was carried out in a study of memory CD4+ T cells and cytomegalovirus serostatus. Study findings and constraints: Of 150 to 200 reported CMV TCRbeta sequences, 67 were found in memory CD4+ repertoires. Suggested: most of the CMV-linked TCR signature lies in CD4+ memory cells. Median bootstrapped AUC for CMV status was around 0.95 originally, just under 0.93 US-trained.

As to this clone: Its specificity is unknown.

The sort gate was single viable CD3+CD4+CD8-CD45RO+ cells for memory CD4+ T cells. Positive selection with CD4 microbeads enriched total CD4+ T cells. TCRdb's table, derived via immunoSEQ multiplex PCR, lists solely in-frame clones and lacks some. The sample lists 35,000 to 45,000 clones; about four fifths were seen once. Material for sequencing was memory CD4+ T cells from blood. This TCR derives from an adult in good health and CMV-seronegative.

The CDR3 sequence: CASSHTGTGRVSEQFF. In DNA form, the CDR3 reads TGTGCCAGCAGCCATACCGGGACAGGGCGGGTCAGTGAGCAGTTCTTC. The chain carries TRBV14 and TRBJ2-1; 9 bases map to TRBD1. The CDR3 runs to 16 residues. V lost 3 bases, J lost 9 bases, and 12 bases stayed unmatched. Germline CDR1 SGHDN, CDR2 FVKESK.